The text below deals with one T cell receptor (beta chain). The target antigen is unknown. This specimen comes from a study of T cells after yellow fever vaccination. UMIs and a universal primer site were added when TCR cDNA was made by 5'RACE template switching. MiXCR, run by TCRdb on the 5' RACE reads, gives a single entry per CDR3 protein. The repertoire holds about 310,000 distinct CDR3 sequences, with roughly 3.5% as singletons. The study's findings and limits: A minor fraction of clonotypes spanned both CD4 and CD8 compartments.

The receptor was isolated from a man younger than 30 who received the YFV17D yellow fever vaccine. Material: PBMCs, obtained on the day of the yellow fever booster vaccination.

As DNA, the CDR3 is TGTGCCAGCACCTTACAAAGACAGAATTCACCCCTCCACTTT. It is translated as CASTLQRQNSPLHF. The chain is built from TRBV6-6 and TRBJ1-6; D is possibly TRBD1 (5 bases). Germline V gene sequence: CDR1 MNHNY, CDR2 SVGAGI (reference sequence). V lost 7 bases and J lost 7, with 14 bases in between. The CDR3 is 14 residues long.